This TCR beta chain was identified during a study of T cells after yellow fever vaccination. Study results and caveats: It was a weaker secondary response, yet one that peaked faster, at day 5 versus 15.

This clonotype was recorded a few times. Its antigen is undetermined. TCRdb re-derived calls from the 5' RACE reads in MiXCR, one entry per CDR3 protein. The sample lists about 500,000 distinct CDR3 sequences, around 17% seen once, with 17% in the top ten. Sequenced material: PBMCs, taken about 5 days after the first yellow fever vaccination. This TCR derives from a man between 18 and 29 years old who received the YFV17D yellow fever vaccine.

CDR3 amino acids: CASSLGTNSDNEQFF. CDR3 nucleotides: TGCGCCAGCAGCTTGGGAACTAACAGCGACAATGAGCAGTTCTTC. The V call is TRBV5-1, the J call TRBJ2-1; D is unclear. CDR1 is SGHRS and CDR2 is YFSETQ in the germline V gene. V was trimmed by 0 bases and J by 5 bases, leaving 12 bases between them. The CDR3 has 15 residues.